Listed below are T cell receptor beta chains from one sample, sequenced in a study of blood T cells in healthy people across ages. TCRdb fed the 5' RACE reads into MiXCR, producing one record per CDR3 protein. This table has fewer than 2,000,000 distinct CDR3 sequences, about 31% appearing once. What was sequenced was blood. The receptors were sampled from a woman between 25 and 40 years old in good health. Both conserved end residues are part of each CDR3. D genes are given only for firm matches. Part of the rows lack a size; the others show once, few, many or a class for expanded clones.

j_call v_call clone_size d_call cdr3_nt cdr3_aa
TRBJ2-1 TRBV12-3/TRBV12-4 few TRBD2 TGTGCCAGCAGTACTATGGCGGGAGTTCCCTACAATGAGCAGTTCTTC CASSTMAGVPYNEQFF
TRBJ1-2 TRBV25-1 . . TGTGCCAGCAGTGAATCTATTGGAGGTGGCTATGGCTACACCTTC CASSESIGGGYGYTF
TRBJ2-3 TRBV7-2 few . TGTGCCAGCAGCCCCTCGGACTACACAGATACGCAGTATTTT CASSPSDYTDTQYF
TRBJ2-5 TRBV6-6 . . TGTGCCAGCAGTTACCCTGCAGCGCCCGGGACCCAGTACTTC CASSYPAAPGTQYF
TRBJ2-7 TRBV4-1 few TRBD1 TGCGCCAGCAGCCAACCGGGACAGCAATACGAGCAGTACTTC CASSQPGQQYEQYF
TRBJ1-5 TRBV6-1 . . TGTGCCAGCAGTGAAGCTTGGAGTAGCAATCAGCCCCAGCATTTT CASSEAWSSNQPQHF
TRBJ2-1 TRBV20-1 few . TGCAGTGCTAGAATGCGGGAAGCCTACAATGAGCAGTTCTTC CSARMREAYNEQFF
TRBJ2-1 TRBV27 . TRBD2 TGTGCCGGCAGTATCTGGGGGAGGGATGAGCAGTTCTTC CAGSIWGRDEQFF
TRBJ1-2 TRBV13 . . TGTGCCAGCAGCTTGTCGTTTCTCCGGTCCCGGGACAATAACTATGGCTACACCTTC CASSLSFLRSRDNNYGYTF
TRBJ2-7 TRBV3-1 . . TGTGCCAGCAGCCAAGTTCCAGAAACCTACGAGCAGTACTTC CASSQVPETYEQYF
TRBJ2-7 TRBV6-6 few TRBD2 TGTGCCAGCAGTGGCCTTATGGGACTAGCTTACGAGCAGTACTTC CASSGLMGLAYEQYF
TRBJ2-5 TRBV2 . TRBD2 TGTGCCAGCAGTGGACTAGCGGGAGGTGCAGAGACCCAGTACTTC CASSGLAGGAETQYF
TRBJ2-1 TRBV7-9 few . TGTGCCAGCAGCTTAGGCGTGGTTGACAATGAGCAGTTCTTC CASSLGVVDNEQFF
TRBJ2-2 TRBV20-1 few TRBD2 TGCAGTGCTAGAGGGGGTCTAGCGGCGAACACCGGGGAGCTGTTTTTT CSARGGLAANTGELFF
TRBJ1-6 TRBV27 . . TGTGCCAGCACTTTCTCGTTTCGGGACTGGAATTCACCCCTCCACTTT CASTFSFRDWNSPLHF
TRBJ2-7 TRBV3-1 many TRBD2 TGTGCCAGCAGCCAGGGACTAGCGGGGGAAGAGCAGTACTTC CASSQGLAGEEQYF
TRBJ2-7 TRBV11-2 . . TGTGCCAGCAGCTTAGGAGGGTGGTGGTTTAACGAGCAGTACTTC CASSLGGWWFNEQYF
TRBJ1-1 TRBV20-1 . TRBD1 TGCAGTGCTAGAGATCGGACAGGCATGAACACTGAAGCTTTCTTT CSARDRTGMNTEAFF
TRBJ2-1 TRBV5-1 few . TGCGCCAGCAGATCGGACGGCTACTCCTACAATGAGCAGTTCTTC CASRSDGYSYNEQFF
TRBJ2-1 TRBV18 . TRBD1 TGTGCCAGCTCACCACGGACAGGGCGAGTATTCCATGAGCAGTTCTTC CASSPRTGRVFHEQFF
TRBJ2-1 TRBV28 . . TGTGCCAGCATGGACAGTTCCTACAATGAGCAGTTCTTC CASMDSSYNEQFF
TRBJ2-3 TRBV10-3 . . TGTGCCATCAGTGTCGGCAGGGGCCTCACAGATACGCAGTATTTT CAISVGRGLTDTQYF
TRBJ2-7 TRBV4-2 few . TGTGCCAGCAGCCAGACGGACTCAATCCACTCCTACGAGCAGTACTTC CASSQTDSIHSYEQYF
TRBJ2-5 TRBV7-9 . . TGTGCCAGCAGCTTAGGCCAGGAGAGTGAGACCCAGTACTTC CASSLGQESETQYF
TRBJ2-1 TRBV6-5 . . TGTGCCAGCGAAAACGGGGTAGGCAGGGGCAATGAGCAGTTCTTC CASENGVGRGNEQFF
TRBJ2-3 TRBV29-1 many . TGCAGCGGACTGCGAGATACGCAGTATTTT CSGLRDTQYF
TRBJ1-2 TRBV6-5 . . TGTGCCAGCAGTTACGGGGTAGCTAACTATGGCTACACCTTC CASSYGVANYGYTF
TRBJ1-5 TRBV20-1 few . TGCAGTGCTAGAGAAGGAATGCAGGGTGCCGGTGTGGAGCATTTT CSAREGMQGAGVEHF
TRBJ1-2 TRBV20-1 . TRBD1 TGCAGTGCCGCCCGGACAGGGGAGATTGGCTACACCTTC CSAARTGEIGYTF
TRBJ2-3 TRBV7-6 few TRBD1 TGTGCCAGCAGCTTAGCCTTCGGACAGGGGGCGTCTCCAGATACGCAGTATTTT CASSLAFGQGASPDTQYF
TRBJ1-1 TRBV12-3/TRBV12-4 few . TGTGCCAGCAGGCCTAGAGGGGGAGCCAACACTGAAGCTTTCTTT CASRPRGGANTEAFF
TRBJ2-7 TRBV7-2 many . TGTGCCAGCAGCTTACTTCAGGGGAGGGGAGAGCAGTACTTC CASSLLQGRGEQYF
TRBJ1-1 TRBV5-5 few . TGTGCCAGCAGCTTGGACAGCGCGAGGAACACTGAAGCTTTCTTT CASSLDSARNTEAFF
TRBJ2-7 TRBV28 few . TGTGCCAGCAGTTTAAGGTCGGTCTCCTACGAGCAGTACTTC CASSLRSVSYEQYF
TRBJ2-3 TRBV20-1 few . TGCAGTGCTAGAAGGGGCGCATTAGATACGCAGTATTTT CSARRGALDTQYF
TRBJ2-3 TRBV15 . TRBD2 TGTGCCACCAGCAGAGAGGGACTAGCGGGAGGGCCGAGCACAGATACGCAGTATTTT CATSREGLAGGPSTDTQYF
TRBJ2-7 TRBV7-9 . . TGTGCCAGCAGCTTAGACGGCGGGTTGCAGTACTTC CASSLDGGLQYF
TRBJ2-5 TRBV18 few TRBD1 TGTGCCAGCTCACCGACCCCGACAGGGCCAGGGGAGCAGTACTTC CASSPTPTGPGEQYF
TRBJ2-7 TRBV25-1 . . TGTGCCAGCAGTGATCCGGGTAGGGAGCAGTACTTC CASSDPGREQYF
TRBJ2-3 TRBV2 few . TGTGCCAGTAATTCGGCAGGGAGCACAGATACGCAGTATTTT CASNSAGSTDTQYF
TRBJ2-1 TRBV7-9 . . TGTGCCAGCAGCTTAGTAGGGCGACTGAAAAACAATGAGCAGTTCTTC CASSLVGRLKNNEQFF
TRBJ1-4 TRBV12-3/TRBV12-4 few . TGTGCCAGCAGTTTAGACGGACGACTGGGCGAAAAACTGTTTTTT CASSLDGRLGEKLFF
TRBJ2-7 TRBV5-1 . TRBD2 TGCGCCAGCAGCCCTGCCGAGACTAGCATATCCTACGAGCAGTACTTC CASSPAETSISYEQYF
TRBJ2-5 TRBV27 . TRBD2 TGTGCCAGCTCTTTTCGGCTAGCGGGGGGCTCTCAGTACTTC CASSFRLAGGSQYF
TRBJ2-7 TRBV7-8 few TRBD1 TGTGCCAGCAGCTTAGAAATGCCCGGGGACAGGGAACCCTACGAGCAGTACTTC CASSLEMPGDREPYEQYF
TRBJ2-3 TRBV7-9 few . TGTGCCAGCAGCTTAACGACGGGGGACACAGATACGCAGTATTTT CASSLTTGDTDTQYF
TRBJ2-7 TRBV29-1 . TRBD1 TGCAGCGCCCAACAGGGGGCGAGGGGCAAGCAGTACTTC CSAQQGARGKQYF
TRBJ2-1 TRBV12-3/TRBV12-4 . . TGTGCCAGCAGCCTTGACTGGGCCTACAATGAGCAGTTCTTC CASSLDWAYNEQFF